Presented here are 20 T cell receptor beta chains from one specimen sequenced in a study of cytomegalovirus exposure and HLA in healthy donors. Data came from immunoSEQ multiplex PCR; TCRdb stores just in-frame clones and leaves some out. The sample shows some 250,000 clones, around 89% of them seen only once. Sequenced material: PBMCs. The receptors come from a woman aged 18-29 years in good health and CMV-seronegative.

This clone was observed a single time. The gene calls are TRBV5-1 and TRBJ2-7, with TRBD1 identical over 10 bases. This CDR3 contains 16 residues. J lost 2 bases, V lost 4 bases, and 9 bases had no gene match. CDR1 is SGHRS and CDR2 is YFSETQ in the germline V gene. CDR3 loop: CASSETGTGDTYEQYV. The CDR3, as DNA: TGCGCCAGCAGCGAGACCGGGACAGGGGATACCTACGAGCAGTACGTC.

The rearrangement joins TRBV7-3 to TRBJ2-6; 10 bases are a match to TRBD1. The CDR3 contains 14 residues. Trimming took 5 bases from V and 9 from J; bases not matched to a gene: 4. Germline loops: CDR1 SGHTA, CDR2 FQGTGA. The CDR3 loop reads CASSRTGGSNVLTF. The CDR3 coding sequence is TGTGCCAGCAGCCGGACAGGGGGAAGCAACGTCCTGACTTTC.

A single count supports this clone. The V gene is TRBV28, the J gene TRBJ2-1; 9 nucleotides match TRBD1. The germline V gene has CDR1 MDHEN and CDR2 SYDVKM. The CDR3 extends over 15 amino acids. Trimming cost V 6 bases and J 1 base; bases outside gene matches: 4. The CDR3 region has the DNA TGTGCCAGCAGATCTGGACAGGGGTCCTACAATGAGCAGTTCTTC. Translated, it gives CASRSGQGSYNEQFF.

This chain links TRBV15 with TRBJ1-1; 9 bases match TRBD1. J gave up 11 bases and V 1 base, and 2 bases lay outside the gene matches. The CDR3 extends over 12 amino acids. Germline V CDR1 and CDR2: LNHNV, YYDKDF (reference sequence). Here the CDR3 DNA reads TGTGCCACCAGCAGAGGGGACAGGGTCGCTTTCTTT. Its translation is CATSRGDRVAFF.

DNA of the CDR3: TGTGCCAGCAGTTTAAGAAGGGGTTGGCACACTGAAGCTTTCTTT. It encodes CASSLRRGWHTEAFF. The V call is TRBV28, the J call TRBJ1-1; TRBD1 is a possible D gene (5 bases). The CDR3 has 15 amino acids. Looked up from germline, CDR1 is MDHEN and CDR2 is SYDVKM. Trimming shortened V by 2 bases and J by 3 bases, and 13 bases separated the two germline ends.

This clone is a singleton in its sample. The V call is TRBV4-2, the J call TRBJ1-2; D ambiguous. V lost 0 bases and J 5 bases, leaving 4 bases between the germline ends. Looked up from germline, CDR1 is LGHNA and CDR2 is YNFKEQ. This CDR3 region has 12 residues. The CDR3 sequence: CASSQDQYGYTF. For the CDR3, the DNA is TGTGCCAGCAGCCAAGATCAATATGGCTACACCTTC.

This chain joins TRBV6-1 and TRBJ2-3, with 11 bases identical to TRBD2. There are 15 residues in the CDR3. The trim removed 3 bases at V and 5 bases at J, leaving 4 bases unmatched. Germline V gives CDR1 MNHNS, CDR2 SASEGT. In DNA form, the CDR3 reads TGTGCCAGCAGTGATATAGCGGGGGGGGTAGATACGCAGTATTTT. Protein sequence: CASSDIAGGVDTQYF.

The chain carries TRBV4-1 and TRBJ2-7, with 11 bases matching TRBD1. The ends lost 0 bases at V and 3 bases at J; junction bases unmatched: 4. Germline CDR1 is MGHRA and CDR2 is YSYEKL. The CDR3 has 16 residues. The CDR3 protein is CASSQDAGTGGYEQYV. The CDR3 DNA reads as TGCGCCAGCAGCCAAGACGCCGGGACAGGGGGCTACGAGCAGTACGTC.

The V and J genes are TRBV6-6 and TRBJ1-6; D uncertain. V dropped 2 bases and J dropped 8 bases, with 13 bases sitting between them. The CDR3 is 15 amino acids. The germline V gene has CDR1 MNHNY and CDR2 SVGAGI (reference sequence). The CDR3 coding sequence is TGTGCCAGCAGTTACCTCGCGGTTTGGGATTCACCCCTCCACTTT. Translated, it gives CASSYLAVWDSPLHF.

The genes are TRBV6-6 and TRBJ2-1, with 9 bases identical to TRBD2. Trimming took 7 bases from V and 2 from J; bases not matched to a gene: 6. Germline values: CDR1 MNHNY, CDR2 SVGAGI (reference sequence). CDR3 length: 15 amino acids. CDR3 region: CASTVGLAPYNEQFF. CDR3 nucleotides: TGTGCCAGCACCGTGGGACTAGCCCCCTACAATGAGCAGTTCTTC.

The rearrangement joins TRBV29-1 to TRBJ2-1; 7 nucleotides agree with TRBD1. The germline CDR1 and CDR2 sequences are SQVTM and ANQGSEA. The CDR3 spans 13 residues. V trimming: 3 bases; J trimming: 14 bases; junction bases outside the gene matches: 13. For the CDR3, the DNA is TGCAGCGTTGATTATTTGACAGGGCGAGGGGAGTTCTTC. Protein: CSVDYLTGRGEFF.

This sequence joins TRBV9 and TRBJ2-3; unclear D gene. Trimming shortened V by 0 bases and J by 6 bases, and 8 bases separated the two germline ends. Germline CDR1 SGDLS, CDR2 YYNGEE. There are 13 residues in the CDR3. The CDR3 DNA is TGTGCCAGCAGCGTAGAACCTCGGGATACGCAGTATTTT. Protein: CASSVEPRDTQYF.

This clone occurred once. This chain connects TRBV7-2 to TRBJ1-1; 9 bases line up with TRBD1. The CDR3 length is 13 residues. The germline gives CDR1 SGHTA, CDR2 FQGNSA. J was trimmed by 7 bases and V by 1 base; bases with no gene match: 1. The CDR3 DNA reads TGTGCCAGCAGCTTAGGGGACAGGGATGAAGCTTTCTTT. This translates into CASSLGDRDEAFF.

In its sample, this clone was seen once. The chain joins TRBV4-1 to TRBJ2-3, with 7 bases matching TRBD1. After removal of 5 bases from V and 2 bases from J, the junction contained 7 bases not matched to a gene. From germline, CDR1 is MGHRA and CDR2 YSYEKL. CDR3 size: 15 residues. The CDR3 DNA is TGCGCCAGCAGCAATCGACAGGGAATCACAGATACGCAGTATTTT. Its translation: CASSNRQGITDTQYF.

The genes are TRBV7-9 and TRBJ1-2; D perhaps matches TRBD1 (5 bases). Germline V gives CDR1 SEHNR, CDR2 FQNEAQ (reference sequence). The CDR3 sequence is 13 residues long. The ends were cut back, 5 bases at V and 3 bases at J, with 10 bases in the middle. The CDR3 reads CASSIRVDYGYTF. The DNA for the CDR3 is TGTGCCAGCAGCATCAGGGTTGACTATGGCTACACCTTC. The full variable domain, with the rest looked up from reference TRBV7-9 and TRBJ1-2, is DTGVSQNPRHKITKRGQNVTFRCDPISEHNRLYWYRQTLGQGPEFLTYFQNEAQLEKSRLLSDRFSAERPKGSFSTLEIQRTEQGDSAMYLCASSIRVDYGYTFGSGTRLTVV.

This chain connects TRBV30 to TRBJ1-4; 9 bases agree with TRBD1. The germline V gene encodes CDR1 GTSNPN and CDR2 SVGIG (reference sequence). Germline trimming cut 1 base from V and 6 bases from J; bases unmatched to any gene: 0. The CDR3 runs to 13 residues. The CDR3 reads CAWSGQGDEKLFF. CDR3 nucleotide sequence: TGTGCCTGGAGTGGACAGGGGGATGAAAAACTGTTTTTT. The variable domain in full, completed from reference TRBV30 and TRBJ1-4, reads SQTIHQWPATLVQPVGSPLSLECTVEGTSNPNLYWYRQAAGRGLQLLFYSVGIGQISSEVPQNLSASRPQDRQFILSSKKLLLSDSGFYLCAWSGQGDEKLFFGSGTQLSVL.

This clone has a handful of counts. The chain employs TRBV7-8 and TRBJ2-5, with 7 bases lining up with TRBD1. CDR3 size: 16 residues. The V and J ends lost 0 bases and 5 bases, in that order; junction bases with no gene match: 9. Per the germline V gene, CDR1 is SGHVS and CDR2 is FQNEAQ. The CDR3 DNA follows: TGTGCCAGCAGCTTAGCGATGACAGGGCCTTTTGAGACCCAGTACTTC. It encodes CASSLAMTGPFETQYF.

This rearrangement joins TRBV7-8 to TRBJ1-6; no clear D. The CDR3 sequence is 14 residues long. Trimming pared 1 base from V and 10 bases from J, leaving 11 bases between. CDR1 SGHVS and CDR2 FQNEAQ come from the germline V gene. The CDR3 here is CASSLGARRSPLHF. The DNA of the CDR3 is TGTGCCAGCAGCTTAGGGGCAAGGAGGTCACCCCTCCACTTT.

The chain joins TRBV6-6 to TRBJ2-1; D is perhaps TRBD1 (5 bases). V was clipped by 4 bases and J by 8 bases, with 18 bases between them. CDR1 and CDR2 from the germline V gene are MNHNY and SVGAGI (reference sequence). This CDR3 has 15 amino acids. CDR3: CASSFPAPRGYEQFF. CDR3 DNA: TGTGCCAGCAGTTTCCCGGCCCCAAGGGGTTATGAGCAGTTCTTC.

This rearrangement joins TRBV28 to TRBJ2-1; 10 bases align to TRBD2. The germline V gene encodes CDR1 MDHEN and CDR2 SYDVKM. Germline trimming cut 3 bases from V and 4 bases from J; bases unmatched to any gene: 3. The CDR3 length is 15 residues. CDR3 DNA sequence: TGTGCCAGCAGTTTTCTTAGCGGGGGGTACAATGAGCAGTTCTTC. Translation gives CASSFLSGGYNEQFF.